This is a list of T cell receptor beta chains from one sample in a study of vaccination and CD4 T cells after COVID-19. The antigens of these receptors remain unknown. TCRdb re-called the PCR reads through MiXCR, storing one row per CDR3 protein. The sample contains approximately 7,300 distinct CDR3 sequences, roughly two fifths of which appear only once. The material sequenced was CD4+ T cells from blood, cultured in vitro. Source of these receptors: a human donor in good health. CDR3s include the opening cysteine and the closing phenylalanine or tryptophan. D genes are given only for firm matches. Clone size is not always given. Where it is, it says once, few, many or a class for expanded clones.

v_gene	d_gene	j_gene	abundance	CDR3nt	CDR3aa
TRBV6-1	TRBD1	TRBJ1-1	few	TGTGCCAGCAGTCTCGGGAAAGACAGGGTAGAGTTGGTCAGGAGGGGGGCGAACACTGAAGCTTTCTTT	CASSLGKDRVELVRRGANTEAFF
TRBV7-9	-	TRBJ1-5	-	TGTGCCAGCAGCTTAGCGGGGCAGTATAGCAATCAGCCCCAGCATTTT	CASSLAGQYSNQPQHF
TRBV7-2	-	TRBJ2-5	-	TGTGCCAGCGGATCCCCAATTTCGGAGACCCAGTACTTC	CASGSPISETQYF
TRBV28	-	TRBJ2-7	-	TGTGCCACTCGAAGCGAGTACGAGCAGTACTTC	CATRSEYEQYF
TRBV20-1	TRBD1	TRBJ1-1	-	TGCAGTGCTAGTCGACAGGGATGGGGCACTGAAGCTTTCTTT	CSASRQGWGTEAFF
TRBV7-8	-	TRBJ1-5	few	TGTGCCAGCAGCGGATACCCTTGGGAGACTGATCAGCCCCAGCATTTT	CASSGYPWETDQPQHF
TRBV5-4	-	TRBJ2-7	few	TGTGCCAGCAGCTTGGACCAACGCTCCTACGAGCAGTACTTC	CASSLDQRSYEQYF
TRBV6-2/TRBV6-3	-	TRBJ1-6	few	TGTGCCAGCAGTTACTCCGGGACTACGGGTAATTCACCCCTCCACTTT	CASSYSGTTGNSPLHF
TRBV2	-	TRBJ2-1	-	TGTGCCAGCCGCCCCGGGGCCCCGGGGTACAATGAGCAGTTCTTC	CASRPGAPGYNEQFF
TRBV5-1	-	TRBJ2-5	-	TGCGCCAGCAGCACTGGGCTGATGGGAGAGACCCAGTACTTC	CASSTGLMGETQYF
TRBV6-1	-	TRBJ1-1	-	TGTGCCAGCAGTGTCGAAGGACAGGAAGCTTTCTTT	CASSVEGQEAFF
TRBV7-2	-	TRBJ2-7	-	TGTGCCAGCAGCTTAGACTACTACGAGCAGTACTTC	CASSLDYYEQYF